This T cell receptor (beta chain) was documented in a study of T cell responses to AZD1222 COVID-19 vaccine. Broader study findings: Compared with day 0, the breadth and depth of the Spike-specific TCR repertoire rose significantly after two doses of AZD1222.

The germline V and J ends were trimmed by 5 bases and 4 bases, with 14 bases remaining between them. The CDR3 totals 13 residues. Germline CDR1 and CDR2: SQVTM and ANQGSEA. This clone was counted a single time. The antigen is unknown. TCRdb's copy holds only in-frame clones and misses some; the assay was immunoSEQ multiplex PCR. The table records roughly 65,000 clones, roughly 85% of them present only once. Here the sequenced sample was peripheral blood, taken 28 days after the second AZD1222 dose. This sequence was found in an adult who received the AZD1222 COVID-19 vaccine. The chain uses TRBV29-1 and TRBJ2-5; D is undetermined. CDR3: CSVLFAIRETQYF. The CDR3 coding sequence is TGCAGCGTTCTCTTCGCAATCCGAGAGACCCAGTACTTC.